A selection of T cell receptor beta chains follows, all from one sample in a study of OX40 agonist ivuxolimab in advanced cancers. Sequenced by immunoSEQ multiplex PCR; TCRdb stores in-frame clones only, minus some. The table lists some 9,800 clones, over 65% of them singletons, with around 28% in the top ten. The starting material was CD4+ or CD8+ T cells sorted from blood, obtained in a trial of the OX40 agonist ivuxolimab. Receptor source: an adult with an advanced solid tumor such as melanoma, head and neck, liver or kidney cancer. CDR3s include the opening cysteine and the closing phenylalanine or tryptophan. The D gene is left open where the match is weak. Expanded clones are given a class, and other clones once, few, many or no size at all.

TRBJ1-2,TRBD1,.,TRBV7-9,CASSLTGGKNGYTF,TGTGCCAGCAGCTTAACAGGGGGAAAAAATGGCTACACCTTC
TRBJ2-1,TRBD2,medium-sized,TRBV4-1,CASSLVGGTSGYNEQFF,TGCGCCAGCAGTCTGGTAGGAGGGACTAGCGGATACAATGAGCAGTTCTTC
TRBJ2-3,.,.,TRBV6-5,CASSYAISGTDTQYF,TGTGCCAGCAGTTACGCGATCTCAGGGACAGATACGCAGTATTTT
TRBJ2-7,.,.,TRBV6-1,CASSVGEGGYEQYF,TGTGCCAGCAGTGTAGGGGAGGGGGGCTACGAGCAGTACTTC
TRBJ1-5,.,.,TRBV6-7,CASSYWTVNQPQHF,TGTGCCAGCAGTTACTGGACAGTCAATCAGCCCCAGCATTTT
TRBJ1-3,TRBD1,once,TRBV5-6,CASSLGTGLSSGNTIYF,TGTGCCAGCAGCCTTGGGACAGGGTTATCATCTGGAAACACCATATATTTT
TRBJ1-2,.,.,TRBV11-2,CASSLGPDYTF,TGTGCCAGCAGCTTAGGCCCCGATTACACCTTC
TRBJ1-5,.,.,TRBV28,CASRLPGVNQPQHF,TGTGCCAGCAGACTACCGGGAGTCAATCAGCCCCAGCATTTT
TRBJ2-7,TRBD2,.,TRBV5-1,CASSSGLAGGWYEQYF,TGCGCCAGCAGCTCGGGACTAGCGGGAGGGTGGTACGAGCAGTACTTC
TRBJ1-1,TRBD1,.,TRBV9,CASSPGQGALSTEAFF,TGTGCCAGCAGCCCAGGACAGGGGGCGCTGAGCACTGAAGCTTTCTTT
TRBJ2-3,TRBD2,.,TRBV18,CASLPGLAGGTDTQYF,TGTGCCAGCCTGCCGGGACTAGCGGGAGGCACAGATACGCAGTATTTT
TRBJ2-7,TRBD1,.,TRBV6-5,CASSYSGQGTYEQYF,TGTGCCAGCAGTTACTCAGGACAGGGCACCTACGAGCAGTACTTC
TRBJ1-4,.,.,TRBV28,CASSFRFRGDEKLFF,TGTGCCAGCAGTTTTCGGTTCCGAGGCGATGAAAAACTGTTTTTT
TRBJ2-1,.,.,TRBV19,CASSIVRSEQFF,TGTGCCAGTAGTATCGTAAGAAGTGAGCAGTTCTTC
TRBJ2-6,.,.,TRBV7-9,CASSPPGGAGANVLTF,TGTGCCAGCAGCCCCCCCGGAGGGGCTGGGGCCAACGTCCTGACTTTC
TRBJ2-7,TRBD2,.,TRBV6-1,CASSPRTSGIHEQYF,TGTGCCAGCAGTCCCAGGACTAGCGGGATCCACGAGCAGTACTTC
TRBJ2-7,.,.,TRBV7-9,CASSLDLGGYEQYF,TGTGCCAGCAGCTTAGATCTAGGGGGCTACGAGCAGTACTTC
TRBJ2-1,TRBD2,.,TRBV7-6,CASSLGGATSEAYNEQFF,TGCGCCAGCAGCTTAGGAGGGGCCACTAGCGAGGCCTACAATGAGCAGTTCTTC
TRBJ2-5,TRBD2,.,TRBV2,CASSESLAGVEETQYF,TGTGCCAGCAGTGAGTCCCTAGCGGGAGTGGAAGAGACCCAGTACTTC
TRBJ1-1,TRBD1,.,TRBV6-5,CASSYSRTGKAEAFF,TGTGCCAGCAGTTACTCGAGGACAGGGAAGGCTGAAGCTTTCTTT
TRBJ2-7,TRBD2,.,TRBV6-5,CASSYGDSGGYEQYF,TGTGCCAGCAGTTACGGGGACTCGGGGGGCTACGAGCAGTACTTC
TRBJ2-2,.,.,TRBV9,CASSVGREESGELFF,TGTGCCAGCAGCGTTGGAAGGGAAGAGAGCGGGGAGCTGTTTTTT
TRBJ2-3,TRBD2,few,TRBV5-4,CASRSGLAGVADTQYF,TGTGCCAGCAGATCGGGACTAGCGGGAGTCGCAGATACGCAGTATTTT
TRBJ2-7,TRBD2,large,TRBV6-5,CASSYSIRGDGDEQYF,TGTGCCAGCAGTTACTCGATCCGGGGGGACGGGGACGAGCAGTACTTC
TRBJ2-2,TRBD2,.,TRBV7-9,CASSLRAGGPTEVSGELFF,TGTGCCAGCAGCTTAAGGGCGGGAGGGCCCACTGAAGTCAGCGGGGAGCTGTTTTTT
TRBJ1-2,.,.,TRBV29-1,CSVEGGGGYGYTF,TGCAGCGTTGAAGGAGGGGGTGGGTATGGCTACACCTTC
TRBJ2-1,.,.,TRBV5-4,CASSYEVGEQFF,TGTGCCAGCAGCTACGAAGTCGGTGAGCAGTTCTTC
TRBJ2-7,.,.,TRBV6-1,CASSSGLEADEQYF,TGTGCCAGCAGTTCGGGGCTGGAGGCGGACGAGCAGTACTTC
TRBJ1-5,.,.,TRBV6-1,CASSEAGGNQPQHF,TGTGCCAGCAGTGAAGCAGGGGGCAATCAGCCCCAGCATTTT
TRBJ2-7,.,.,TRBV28,CASSIFYEQYF,TGTGCCAGCAGCATATTCTACGAGCAGTACTTC
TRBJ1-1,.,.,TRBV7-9,CASSTTGFYTEAFF,TGTGCCAGCAGCACGACAGGTTTTTACACTGAAGCTTTCTTT
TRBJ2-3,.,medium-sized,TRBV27,CASSLSLASTDTQYF,TGTGCCAGCAGTTTATCCCTAGCGAGCACAGATACGCAGTATTTT
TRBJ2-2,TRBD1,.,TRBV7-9,CASSQAPGQTNTGELFF,TGTGCCAGCAGCCAAGCTCCGGGACAGACAAACACCGGGGAGCTGTTTTTT
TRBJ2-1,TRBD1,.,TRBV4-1,CASSQPTGLNNEQFF,TGCGCCAGCAGTCAACCGACAGGGCTAAACAATGAGCAGTTCTTC
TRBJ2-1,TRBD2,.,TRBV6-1,CASSAGTNSYNEQFF,TGTGCCAGCAGTGCCGGGACTAACTCCTACAATGAGCAGTTCTTC
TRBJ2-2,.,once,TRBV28,CASSLQGRTGELFF,TGTGCCAGCAGTTTACAGGGGAGAACCGGGGAGCTGTTTTTT
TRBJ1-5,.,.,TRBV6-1,CASSPDPDGNQPQHF,TGTGCCAGCAGTCCCGACCCAGACGGGAATCAGCCCCAGCATTTT
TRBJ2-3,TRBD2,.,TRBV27,CASKTAGGTSDTQYF,TGTGCCAGCAAAACAGCGGGAGGGACTTCAGATACGCAGTATTTT
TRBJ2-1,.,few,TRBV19,CASRTTGTPYNEQFF,TGTGCCAGTAGGACCACAGGGACCCCTTACAATGAGCAGTTCTTC
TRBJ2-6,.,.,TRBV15,CATSRDQGSGANVLTF,TGTGCCACCAGCAGAGATCAAGGGTCTGGGGCCAACGTCCTGACTTTC
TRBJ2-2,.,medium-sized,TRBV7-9,CASSLTGPNTGELFF,TGTGCCAGCAGCTTAACCGGGCCCAACACCGGGGAGCTGTTTTTT
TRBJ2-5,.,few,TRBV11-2,CASSLDYGAAETQYF,TGTGCCAGCAGCTTAGATTACGGGGCTGCAGAGACCCAGTACTTC
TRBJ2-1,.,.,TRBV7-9,CASSPPTGVNYNEQFF,TGTGCCAGCAGCCCACCCACGGGAGTTAACTACAATGAGCAGTTCTTC
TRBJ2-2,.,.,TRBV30,CAWSVLDTGELFF,TGTGCCTGGAGTGTACTGGACACCGGGGAGCTGTTTTTT
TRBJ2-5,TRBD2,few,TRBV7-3,CASSLTGTREETQYF,TGTGCCAGCAGCCTCACCGGGACTAGGGAAGAGACCCAGTACTTC
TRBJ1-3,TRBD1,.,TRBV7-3,CASSLVSGGPGNTIYF,TGTGCCAGCAGCTTAGTCTCAGGGGGCCCTGGAAACACCATATATTTT
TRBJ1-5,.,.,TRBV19,CASSMVGDRNQPQHF,TGTGCCAGTAGTATGGTAGGGGACCGCAATCAGCCCCAGCATTTT
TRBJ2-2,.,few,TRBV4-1,CASSQRASHTGELFF,TGCGCCAGCAGCCAAAGGGCTAGCCACACCGGGGAGCTGTTTTTT
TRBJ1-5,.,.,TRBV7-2,CASSLGGFGNQPQHF,TGTGCCAGCAGCTTAGGAGGTTTCGGCAATCAGCCCCAGCATTTT
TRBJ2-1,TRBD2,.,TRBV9,CASSALGGDEQFF,TGTGCCAGCAGTGCCCTCGGGGGGGATGAGCAGTTCTTC